This T cell receptor (beta chain) was identified during a study of cytomegalovirus exposure and HLA in healthy donors (TCRdb year 2017). Background on the whole study: An earlier analysis of more than 550 of the donors reported 250 to 350 Gb of sequence data and around 120 million unique TCR beta sequences obtained from approximately 180 million T cells. In an earlier analysis of more than 550 of the donors, high-throughput TCR beta sequencing was used to judge whether each TCR beta V gene segment behaved as functional or pseudogenic. High-throughput TCR immunosequencing, statistical association of individual TCRs with disease status, and machine learning were combined to predict cytomegalovirus infection status. Genome-wide SNP genotypes for about 60% of the 666 donors were used in a later genetic analysis, which treated that subset as a discovery cohort. Roughly five DR-DQ haplotypes were treated as single units for association and clustering because of strong linkage in the cohort. To study patterns of TCR occurrence, a later analysis re-analyzed previously published TCR beta repertoires from 650 to 750 donors and added high-resolution HLA genotyping. The study profiled the T cell repertoires of about 640 subjects by immunosequencing and related them to cytomegalovirus serostatus. Typing coverage differed by locus: A, B, C, DRB1 and DQB1 were typed in roughly 620-630 donors, DQA1 in 500 to 550, DPA1 in nearly 610, and DPB1 in approximately 450. Rather than drawing on any new phenotypic data, the later analysis identified candidate immune exposures from TCR beta sequences and the way those sequences occurred across donors. Among the roughly 380 genotyped donors, under 90% belonged to the genetic ancestry cluster associated with self-reported Caucasian donors. Along with the approximately 700-subject first cohort, a separate validation cohort of approximately 110 different subjects was used. Alongside the repertoire data, information on donor age, sex, ethnicity and CMV serostatus was compiled. An early release that covered about 600 HLA-typed donors contained approximately 300 gigabases of sequencing data and around 85 million unique TCR sequences. The study aimed to test whether cataloging public T cell receptors could reveal signatures of past pathogen exposure. On average, approximately 250,000 unique TCR beta nucleotide sequences were sequenced per donor among 398 genotyped donors of the cohort, with around 19% of those sequences being non-productive. All discovery cohort repertoires had been generated using a single sequencing platform. HLA typing included class I and class II loci at four-digit resolution.

Sequences KGHSH (CDR1) and LQKENI (CDR2) are obtained from the germline V gene. The junction carries 9 bases between V and J, which are trimmed by 2 bases and 4 bases respectively. From cysteine to phenylalanine, the CDR3 is 14 amino acids long. Solely the CDR3 DNA is kept, with 42 bases framed from the first base. Broad study findings and their caveats: In vitro tests confirmed that a few of the cytomegalovirus-associated TCR beta chains recognize cytomegalovirus antigens. Strong co-occurrence of HLA alleles, especially DR and DQ, made assigning TCR associations to individual alleles difficult. A later genetic analysis reported fewer N-insertions in productive TCRs among donors in an Asian-associated ancestry cluster than the approximately 700-donor mean. Sequencing depth was assumed to be roughly uniform across donors in the presence/absence analyses, though that assumption may not hold. Immune exposure information for the cohort was limited to CMV serostatus. In a later analysis, several top co-occurrence clusters were reported to appear linked to parvovirus B19, influenza, CMV and Epstein-Barr virus. While some public TCRs were present in many individuals, most TCR sequences turned up only very rarely across donors. Because some donors lacked HLA typing at each locus, the association tests relied only on the typed subset. Because the 87-base-pair reads could not distinguish some IMGT-functional V segments, including TRBV6-2 and TRBV6-3, those segments were excluded. According to the authors, the approach could potentially be generalized to other disease states and immunological phenotypes. The cohort was sequenced for TCR beta chains only, and without alpha or paired-chain data the features that could be detected were limited. Because counts were too low, some 16 rarely observed V segments, including chromosome 9 orphons, were excluded from the earlier analysis of around 640 of the donors. A total of roughly 160 TCR beta chains were listed by the study as associated with cytomegalovirus. A further reported finding was that TCR beta sequences accurately predicted the HLA-A and HLA-B alleles for most subjects in the first cohort. Broadly in line with IMGT annotations, most TCR beta V segments showed up in productive rearrangements about 87% or about 30% of the time in an earlier analysis of several hundred of the donors. Correlated functional status among segregating V segments might be attributable to linkage disequilibrium, but an unknown experimental factor could not be ruled out. In a later analysis, 15,000 to 20,000 TCR beta sequences were associated with specific HLA alleles at a false discovery rate of 0.05. In a later analysis, HLA-associated TCR beta chains were found to be more clonally expanded and to have lower generation probabilities than equally common non-associated chains. A later analysis found that TCR association rates varied across HLA loci, with DRB1 alleles showing the most associated TCRs and HLA-C alleles the fewest. An association between a missense DCLRE1C variant and V-gene and J-gene trimming of TCR beta chains was found in a later genetic analysis and replicated in an independent cohort. A cluster of highly shared sequence variants was judged likely to represent a technical artifact of the sequencing pipeline. The classifier was reported to diagnose cytomegalovirus status with high specificity and sensitivity in both the original and validation cohorts. In a later analysis, most CMV-associated TCR beta chains were found to appear HLA-restricted, with HLA associations seemingly driven largely by CMV exposure.

Note on this clone: Its specific antigen is unknown. No quality values exist for individual bases; no much larger clone is one base distant.

Library preparation used the immunoSEQ multiplex PCR assay. A mixture of 60 forward primers for TCR Vbeta segments and 13 reverse primers for TCR Jbeta segments was used in the multiplex PCR. Amplification of the CDR3 region of rearranged TCR beta genes was performed with a multiplex PCR assay on genomic DNA. The Illumina HiSeq System was used to sequence the amplified TCR beta libraries as 87-base-pair reads. Per the original workflow: A later analysis tallied approximately 87 million unique TCR beta chains across the 666 repertoires, and approximately 11 million of those chains were shared by two or more donors. To remove PCR and sequencing errors, raw reads were error-corrected and collapsed into unique sequences using a nearest-neighbor algorithm that merged closely related sequences. Alignment of CDR3 sequences to IMGT reference sequences was used to assign V, D and J gene segments. For a sequence to be retained, at least a six-nucleotide match to both a V gene segment and a J gene segment was required. A rearrangement was called productive if the CDR3 had no stop codons and remained in frame with V and J, and every other rearrangement was called non-productive. Following IMGT convention, CDR3 was defined as the stretch from the second conserved V-encoded cysteine up to the conserved J-encoded phenylalanine. The earlier analysis of more than 450 of the donors excluded sequences that lacked an unambiguous match to a single V gene segment. In an earlier analysis of 587 of the donors, V segments were called functional above 56.7% productive rearrangements and were called segregating when the between-donor standard deviation exceeded 5%. A statistical classification framework was built for diagnosing cytomegalovirus status from the catalog of TCR beta chain sequences. In a later analysis, TCR nucleotide sequences were compared against IMGT/GENE-DB human TR gene sequences so that V and J genes could be assigned. In a later analysis, CDR3 sequences and most-parsimonious VDJ recombination scenarios were assigned using the TCRdist pipeline. A later analysis defined each TCR beta chain by its CDR3 amino acid sequence plus V-gene family, and excluded reads lacking a unique V-gene family. A later analysis removed 550 to 700 highly shared, low-generation-probability nucleotide sequences to deal with suspected cross-contamination and a sequencing artifact. In a later analysis, a clonal expansion index was calculated for each public chain from normalized within-repertoire ranks of inferred template counts. In a later analysis, generation probabilities were computed using a VDJ recombination model fitted to out-of-frame rearrangements, and the results were checked against IGoR. A later analysis scored TCR-TCR, TCR-HLA and TCR-CMV co-occurrence with hypergeometric tests, applying a repertoire-size bias correction to TCR pairs. A later analysis estimated false discovery rates by permuting HLA or CMV assignments 20 times. In a later analysis, co-occurring TCRs were grouped with DBSCAN, and TCRdist sequence similarity was added when clustering was performed within HLA-allele-positive subsets. Repertoires with fewer than 30,000 or more than 120,000 public chains, plus five repertoires with anomalous nucleotide sharing, were excluded from co-occurrence clustering. Here the immuneACCESS table is served through TCRdb, limited to in-frame sequences with V and J called. Missing clones are a known gap in these copies; in checked studies unresolved V genes cover under half, and the rest lacks a known reason. Clone size and the V and J calls come from that table; the DNA yielded D and trimming. This sample lists fewer than 140,000 clones; roughly 80% were detected once. The biggest ten clones account for roughly 3.7% of the sample.

The cohort consisted of fewer than 700 healthy bone marrow donors. Cohort members were all nominally healthy when sampled, although unrecorded immune exposures were likely present. The donor tested CMV seronegative and was one of the 352 seronegative cohort members. Every donor gave a peripheral blood sample, and the peripheral blood mononuclear cells from that sample were used for TCR beta sequencing. The Qiagen DNeasy Blood Extraction Kit was used to extract genomic DNA from the blood cell samples. Rearrangement joined TRBV18 to TRBJ1-3; the D gene is not confidently resolved. This clonotype was obtained from a man between 60 and 75 years old in good health and CMV-seronegative. Sequencing was done on a sample of PBMCs. The nucleotides read TGTGCCAGCTCACCAATCCGCGGCGGAAACACCATATATTTT. Protein translation: CASSPIRGGNTIYF.